These T cell receptor beta chains were read from a single sample in a study of T cells in localized non-small cell lung cancer. Repertoires were generated with immunoSEQ multiplex PCR, while TCRdb's copy carries only in-frame clones and drops some. The sample shows about 19,000 clones, 80% to 95% of them seen only once. The sample in question was peripheral blood, obtained before any cancer treatment. These receptor sequences come from a male donor at least 60 years old with stage I squamous cell lung carcinoma. Both conserved end residues are part of each CDR3. Fields, in order: D gene, J gene, clone size, V gene, CDR3 length, CDR3 DNA, CDR3 protein. D genes are given only for firm matches. For some rows the clone size is stated as once, few or many, or as a class when expanded; others skip it.

-	TRBJ1-1	-	TRBV5-1	14	TGCGCCAGCAGCTCACAGGCGATAGGAACTGAAGCTTTCTTT	CASSSQAIGTEAFF
-	TRBJ2-6	-	TRBV7-3	17	TGTGCCAGCAGCCAAATGGGCGGGGTCTCTGGGGCCAACGTCCTGACTTTC	CASSQMGGVSGANVLTF
TRBD1	TRBJ2-3	-	TRBV18	15	TGTGCCAGCTCACCACCTCACAGGGGAGCAGATACGCAGTATTTT	CASSPPHRGADTQYF
TRBD2	TRBJ2-3	few	TRBV4-3	15	TGCGCCAGCAGCCAAGATCGACTAGCGGGAGGGTCGAGGTATTTT	CASSQDRLAGGSRYF
-	TRBJ2-1	-	TRBV19	11	TGTGCCAGTAGGCATGGTATTGAGCAGTTCTTC	CASRHGIEQFF
-	TRBJ1-6	-	TRBV25-1	12	TGTGCCAGCAACAGGCCAAATTCACCCCTCCACTTT	CASNRPNSPLHF
TRBD1	TRBJ1-1	-	TRBV9	14	TGTGCCAGCAGCGCCCACGACAGGGACACTGAAGCTTTCTTT	CASSAHDRDTEAFF
-	TRBJ2-7	-	TRBV29-1	18	TGCAGCGTTGATGGATTGGGGAGGCCAGGGACCGCAAGCTACGAGCAGTACTTC	CSVDGLGRPGTASYEQYF
TRBD2	TRBJ2-5	-	TRBV30	15	TGTGCCTGCCGGGGGGGAACTAGCCAGCCCCGGACCCAGTACTTC	CACRGGTSQPRTQYF
TRBD2	TRBJ2-7	-	TRBV5-1	16	TGCGCCAGCAGCTGGGCCGGGGAGGGCTTGTCCTACGAGCAGTACTTC	CASSWAGEGLSYEQYF
-	TRBJ1-2	-	TRBV29-1	15	TGCAGCGTTCCTTCCCCCGCAGGGGTTAACTATGGCTACACCTTC	CSVPSPAGVNYGYTF
TRBD1	TRBJ1-1	-	TRBV29-1	13	TGCAGCGTTGGGGACAGGGGTGGCACTGAAGCTTTCTTT	CSVGDRGGTEAFF
-	TRBJ1-4	-	TRBV30	17	TGTGCCTGGAGCGGACATGGAGGGGCGGTGACTAATGAAAAACTGTTTTTT	CAWSGHGGAVTNEKLFF
-	TRBJ1-1	-	TRBV7-2	14	TGTGCCAGCAGCCAAGGACAGATGAACACTGAAGCTTTCTTT	CASSQGQMNTEAFF
TRBD1	TRBJ2-3	-	TRBV7-2	14	TGTGCCAGCACCACAGGGGTCAGCACAGATACGCAGTATTTT	CASTTGVSTDTQYF
-	TRBJ2-7	-	TRBV9	14	TGTGCCAGCAGCGTACGGTCTCTCAGGAGCGAGCAGTACTTC	CASSVRSLRSEQYF
TRBD2	TRBJ2-1	-	TRBV2	14	TGTGCCAGCAGTGAGAGACTAGCGGGACCGGAGCAGTTCTTC	CASSERLAGPEQFF
TRBD2	TRBJ2-1	-	TRBV6-6	16	TGTGCCAGCAGTCCCCCCGGACTAGCGGGAGTTAATGAGCAGTTCTTC	CASSPPGLAGVNEQFF
TRBD2	TRBJ2-1	once	TRBV11-3	18	TGTGCCAGCAGCCCCGGGACTAGCGGGACGCGAGATGGAAATGAGCAGTTCTTC	CASSPGTSGTRDGNEQFF
-	TRBJ2-1	-	TRBV6-6	13	TGTGCCAGCAGTCATGGACTCGCTAATGAGCAGTTCTTC	CASSHGLANEQFF